This TCR beta chain originates from a study of tumor-infiltrating lymphocytes in primary liver carcinoma. Study information: Surgical resection treated primary liver carcinoma in the patients. Patients included men and women of 30 to 69 years. The study, taken as a whole, reports: Researchers found tumor-adjacent and tumor-blood pairs overlapped less than tumor region pairs.

A remark on this clonotype: Its target is not known. A much larger clone lies one base from this, so it may be a read error.

The length of the CDR3 is 15 residues. Germline CDR1 is MNHEY and CDR2 is SVGAGI. V was trimmed by 6 bases and J by 2 bases, leaving 11 bases between them. Reverse transcription of 500 ng total RNA with a constant-region primer produced TCR beta cDNA. Modified slightly, ARM-PCR produced TCR beta libraries over three nested multiplex PCR rounds. TRBV1-TRBV30 forward primers and a C-beta reverse primer were used in the first two PCR rounds, which each ran for approximately 9 cycles. TCRdb passed the multiplex PCR reads through MiXCR, listing each CDR3 protein once. The sample consists of 300,000 to 400,000 distinct CDR3 sequences, less than 75% of them appearing once. Researchers drew blood RNA from unsorted whole blood and extracted germline DNA as well. Chronic HBV infection affected patients, none of whom had received treatment.

Sequenced material: peripheral blood. The TCR comes from a man aged 35-49 years with primary liver carcinoma and hepatitis B virus infection. The V call is TRBV6-5, the J call TRBJ2-6, with D perhaps TRBD2 (6 bases). The CDR3 nucleotides read TGTGCCAGCAGCGGAGGAGGGACTGGGGCCAACGTCCTGACTTTC. It is translated as CASSGGGTGANVLTF.